This T cell receptor beta chain emerged from a study of vaccination effects on CD4 cells after COVID-19. The protocol was immunoSEQ multiplex PCR, while the TCRdb copy is restricted to in-frame clones and leaves out a portion. Of approximately 74,000 clones in the sample, 60% to 80% were seen once. Study results and limitations: Healthy vaccinees showed cross-reactivity with common cold coronaviruses in only 1 of 255 vaccine-induced clones.

Under the ViraFEST assay, PBMC were stimulated with viral peptide pools so that antigen-specific CD4+ T cells expanded. Sequencing was performed afterwards. CD4+ T cell isolation took place after 10 days of culture. Participants received two doses of either the BNT162b2 or mRNA-1273 vaccine. Wells of 1.8 million or so PBMC each were grown with 10 IU/ml IL-2 and about 9.7 ug/ml peptides. On days 3 and 7, fresh IL-2 medium replaced half the medium. In the case of this clone: The antigen is not known.

Trimming cost V 0 bases and J 0 bases, with 15 bases left between them. Germline V gene lookup returns CDR1 SGHRS and CDR2 YFSETQ. The CDR3 contains 17 residues. The V gene is TRBV5-1, the J gene TRBJ1-1; D ambiguous. The specimen was CD4+ T cells from PBMCs cultured with HCoV-OC43 spike peptides, collected after COVID-19 vaccination. Sample subset: HCoV-OC43 spike overlapping peptide pool stimulation. This receptor was taken from a human donor who received a COVID-19 vaccine. CDR3 coding DNA: TGCGCCAGCAGCTTGGGGCACCCATTTAACATGAACACTGAAGCTTTCTTT. It yields the protein CASSLGHPFNMNTEAFF.